This T cell receptor beta chain came from a study of shared clonotypes between healthy human individuals. Participating donors were healthy, HIV-negative adults free of recent acute infections or vaccinations. The donors were all Caucasian adults (living in Nashville, Tennessee). This CDR3 has 13 amino acids. V was cut by 7 bases and J by 0 bases, with 10 bases left in between. Germline-derived CDR1 and CDR2 are SGHDT and YYEEEE. As for this clone: Its antigen remains unknown.

The method was immunoSEQ multiplex PCR; TCRdb's version includes in-frame clones alone and lacks a portion of them. The table shows roughly 2.5 million clones, with around 90% occurring only once. Study-level results: The represented genetic and exposure-history diversity was limited by the small number of donors.

The chain is built from TRBV5-6 and TRBJ1-1; unclear D gene. Input material: naive CD4+ T cells sorted from blood. Subset here: CD45RA+ positively selected. This sequence originates from a man aged 18 to 29 in good health. CDR3 nucleotide sequence: TGTGCCAGCCGTGCGGATATGAACACTGAAGCTTTCTTT. Translating gives CASRADMNTEAFF.